The 8 T cell receptor beta chains in this list originate from one sample, sequenced in a study of shared clonotypes between healthy human individuals (TCRdb year 2020). The library relied on the immunoSEQ multiplex PCR assay. TCRdb's version of the immuneACCESS table is confined to in-frame rearrangements and falls short of the full clone set. An unresolved V gene accounts for under half of the shortfall where checked; the remainder is of unknown origin. A total of a few hundred thousand clones appear in this sample, around two thirds of them only once. About a tenth of the sample is held by the ten biggest clonotypes. Sequenced sample: memory CD4+ T cells sorted from blood. The sample's cell subset or site label, decoded: CD45RA-negative fraction. The receptor source for this set is a man aged 25-40 years in good health.

This chain links TRBV4-1 with TRBJ1-1; D is unresolved. The V end was cut by 3 bases, the J end by 8 bases, with 19 bases between. In germline, CDR1 is MGHRA, CDR2 YSYEKL. CDR3 length equals 15 residues. CDR3 in amino acids: CASSHDGGRGSEAFF. The CDR3 bases are TGCGCCAGCAGCCATGACGGTGGACGGGGATCGGAAGCTTTCTTT.

The rearrangement links TRBV9 to TRBJ2-1, with a weak D call TRBD1 (5 bases). Trimming left V 2 bases short and J 4 bases short, with 13 bases between. The CDR3 contains 15 residues. CDR1 is SGDLS and CDR2 is YYNGEE in the germline V gene. CDR3 sequence reads: CASSVQGQIYNEQFF. CDR3 coding DNA: TGTGCCAGCAGCGTCCAGGGCCAAATATACAATGAGCAGTTCTTC.

With respect to this clone: One end of the junction fails to match germline, which may point to a read error. This rearrangement joins TRBV7-9 to TRBJ2-7; D ambiguous. Germline V CDR1 and CDR2: SEHNR, FQNEAQ (reference sequence). The CDR3 sequence is 13 residues long. The CDR3, as DNA: TGTGCCAGCAGCTTATTTTTTGGCGACCAGCAATACTTC. This codes for CASSLFFGDQQYF.

CDR3 nucleotides: TGCGCCAGCAGCCGCACTGGGGAGAACCCCTACAATGAGCAGTTCTTC. Encoded protein: CASSRTGENPYNEQFF. The chain has TRBV5-1 and TRBJ2-1; D is perhaps TRBD2 (5 bases). Per germline, CDR1 SGHRS and CDR2 YFSETQ. V was cut by 4 bases and J by 2 bases, with 16 bases left in between. The length of the CDR3 is 16 residues.

At least ten counts were recorded for this clone. The V gene is TRBV14, the J gene TRBJ2-1; TRBD2 matches at 9 bases. Trimming cost V 6 bases and J 14 bases; bases outside gene matches: 11. The CDR3 covers 13 residues. Germline assignment: CDR1 SGHDN and CDR2 FVKESK. The CDR3 sequence: CASRRLAVKEEFF. The CDR3, as DNA: TGTGCCAGCAGGCGACTAGCGGTTAAAGAGGAGTTCTTC.

This rearrangement joins TRBV19 to TRBJ1-5; D is unresolved. CDR1 is LNHDA and CDR2 is SQIVND in the germline V gene (reference sequence). The V gene lost 0 bases and the J gene lost 4 bases, with 13 bases spanning the gap. The CDR3 extends over 16 amino acids. The CDR3 spells CASSIEGWTFNQPQHF. The DNA for the CDR3 is TGTGCCAGTAGTATAGAAGGATGGACGTTTAATCAGCCCCAGCATTTT. The full variable domain, rest sourced from reference TRBV19 and TRBJ1-5, is DGGITQSPKYLFRKEGQNVTLSCEQNLNHDAMYWYRQDPGQGLRLIYYSQIVNDFQKGDIAEGYSVSREKKESFPLTVTSAQKNPTAFYLCASSIEGWTFNQPQHFGDGTRLSIL.

V is TRBV28 and J is TRBJ1-1; no clear D gene. This CDR3 is 14 amino acids long. V shed 6 bases and J shed 3 bases, with 14 bases lying between them. CDR1 is MDHEN, CDR2 SYDVKM, per germline. CDR3 sequence: CASRAPRRDTEAFF. The CDR3 DNA is TGTGCCAGCAGGGCCCCCCGAAGGGACACTGAAGCTTTCTTT.

This clone was observed a few times. The same CDR3 can be traced to other DNA sequences in this sample. The chain is built from TRBV6-5 and TRBJ2-7; D tentatively fits TRBD1 or TRBD2 (5 bases each). This CDR3 region has 13 residues. The germline gives CDR1 MNHEY, CDR2 SVGAGI. Trimming took 2 bases from V and 5 from J, leaving 10 bases between them. CDR3 nucleotides: TGTGCCAGCAGTTACCGGGACGGTAACGAGCAGTACTTC. Translation: CASSYRDGNEQYF.